This T cell receptor beta chain emerged from a study of blood T cell repertoires in COVID-19. The authors' processing: Nucleated cell counts were estimated from reference gene primer amplification. Here immunoSEQ multiplex PCR was the method, and the copy in TCRdb shows in-frame clones only, minus some. The V and J calls and the clone size are those of that table, but D and trimming were determined from the DNA. In the table there are some 230,000 clones, more than 75% of which are singletons. This receptor was identified in a woman older than 75 with COVID-19, enrolled during active disease. Sequenced material: peripheral blood.

The CDR3 spells CASSTWGELGGYTF. The CDR3, as DNA: TGTGCCAGCAGCACTTGGGGGGAATTAGGCGGCTACACCTTC. V is TRBV6-5 and J is TRBJ1-2; TRBD1 might be the D (5 bases). V shed 6 bases and J shed 8 bases, with 19 bases lying between them. The CDR3 covers 14 residues. The V gene's germline CDR1 is MNHEY and CDR2 SVGAGI.